This entry lists 29 T cell receptor beta chains sequenced from one sample in a study of T cell responses to AZD1222 COVID-19 vaccine. The repertoire was sequenced with immunoSEQ multiplex PCR; TCRdb's copy has only in-frame clones and lacks some. The sample gives hundreds of thousands of clones, 85% to 95% of which show up once; more than 0.8% is in the top ten. Sample: peripheral blood, taken on day 0 of MenACWY control vaccination. Receptors originate from an adult in good health.

This chain joins TRBV6-4 and TRBJ2-7; 7 nucleotides agree with TRBD1. The CDR3 contains 14 residues. CDR1 is MRHNA and CDR2 is SNTAGT in the germline V gene. V trimming: 5 bases; J trimming: 0 bases; junction bases outside the gene matches: 4. This CDR3 reads CASSPDRSSYEQYF. CDR3 nucleotide sequence: TGTGCCAGCAGTCCGGACAGGAGCTCCTACGAGCAGTACTTC.

This chain links TRBV6-4 with TRBJ1-1, with D unclear. Germline V CDR1 and CDR2: MRHNA, SNTAGT. Trimming pared 4 bases from V and 3 bases from J, leaving 9 bases between. This CDR3 contains 13 residues. This chain's CDR3 is CASSAKPYTEAFF. The DNA of the CDR3 is TGTGCCAGCAGTGCAAAGCCCTACACTGAAGCTTTCTTT.

This chain connects TRBV5-4 to TRBJ2-1, with D perhaps TRBD2 (6 bases). V lost 4 bases to trimming and J lost 7 bases, with 9 bases between them. The CDR3 spans 12 residues. Germline lookup yields CDR1 SGHNT and CDR2 YYREEE (reference sequence). The CDR3, as DNA: TGTGCCAGCAGCGCCGCGGGGAATGAGCAGTTCTTC. Encoded protein: CASSAAGNEQFF.

V is TRBV19 and J is TRBJ1-2, with D unclear. Trimming cost V 6 bases and J 4 bases, with 12 bases left between them. CDR3 length equals 13 residues. Looked up from germline, CDR1 is LNHDA and CDR2 is SQIVND (reference sequence). CDR3 coding DNA: TGTGCCAGTAGGAGCGGGCAGTTCTATGGCTACACCTTC. It translates to CASRSGQFYGYTF.

The V call is TRBV28, the J call TRBJ1-2; tentative D call: TRBD1 (5 bases). CDR1 is MDHEN and CDR2 is SYDVKM in the germline V gene. The CDR3 is 15 residues long. V was shortened by 4 bases and J by 5 bases, with 17 bases between the two germline ends. The CDR3 sequence is CASSYRGVDGYGYTF. The CDR3 coding sequence is TGTGCCAGCAGTTATAGGGGCGTAGACGGATATGGCTACACCTTC.

The chain joins TRBV11-2 to TRBJ2-3, with D perhaps TRBD2 (5 bases). CDR3 length: 16 amino acids. The germline V gene has CDR1 SGHAT and CDR2 FQNNGV. The germline V and J ends were trimmed by 4 bases and 2 bases, with 16 bases remaining between them. CDR3 DNA: TGTGCCAGCAGCTCCAAGGACTTCCCTCACACAGATACGCAGTATTTT. Its translation: CASSSKDFPHTDTQYF.

Comment on this clone: This specimen includes other DNA sequences encoding the same CDR3. The V gene is TRBV12-3 or TRBV12-4, the J gene TRBJ1-2; possibly TRBD1 for D (5 bases). Trimming left V 3 bases short and J 11 bases short, with 16 bases between. The CDR3 is 13 residues long. The CDR3 reads CASSFGQGGGYTF. In DNA form, the CDR3 reads TGTGCCAGCAGTTTCGGGCAGGGCGGGGGATACACCTTC.

The rearrangement links TRBV28 to TRBJ2-1, with 12 positions matching TRBD1. The length of the CDR3 is 15 residues. V dropped 6 bases and J dropped 9; count of bases not matched to a gene: 9. Per the germline V gene, CDR1 is MDHEN and CDR2 is SYDVKM. The CDR3 DNA is TGTGCCAGCAGGGGTGCCGGGACAGGGGGCGGTGAGCAGTTCTTC. It specifies CASRGAGTGGGEQFF.

The chain couples TRBV27 to TRBJ1-2; a weak D match, TRBD1 (5 bases). The CDR3 is made up of 13 amino acids. V dropped 6 bases and J dropped 8 bases, with 16 bases sitting between them. The germline CDR1 and CDR2 sequences are MNHEY and SMNVEV (reference sequence). The DNA for the CDR3 is TGTGCCAGCAGCTACCGGGAGGGACGCGGCTACACCTTC. Its translation: CASSYREGRGYTF.

This chain connects TRBV6-5 to TRBJ2-5, with D perhaps given as TRBD1 or TRBD2 (5 bases each). This CDR3 comprises 14 residues. Trimming took off 6 bases at V and 1 base at J, with 12 bases between the two ends. Per the germline V gene, CDR1 is MNHEY and CDR2 is SVGAGI. The CDR3 DNA is TGTGCCAGCAGCTCGACCGGGGCCCAAGAGACCCAGTACTTC. This codes for CASSSTGAQETQYF.

The chain employs TRBV19 and TRBJ1-3; TRBD1 aligns across 7 bases. CDR3 size: 17 residues. V lost 5 bases and J lost 0; bases outside the gene matches: 10. Looked up from germline, CDR1 is LNHDA and CDR2 is SQIVND (reference sequence). As DNA, the CDR3 is TGTGCCAGTAGTTCAATGGACAGGAGTCGCTCTGGAAACACCATATATTTT. Its protein is CASSSMDRSRSGNTIYF.

In DNA form, the CDR3 reads TGCAGCTTTAGTCACACCAATAGCAATCAGCCCCAGCATTTT. This gives the protein CSFSHTNSNQPQHF. This chain links TRBV29-1 with TRBJ1-5; D gene unclear. The V end lost 8 bases, the J end lost 0 bases, and 14 bases lay between the germline ends. The CDR3 has 14 residues. The germline V gene encodes CDR1 SQVTM and CDR2 ANQGSEA.

The V gene is TRBV18, the J gene TRBJ1-3; D gene unclear. The CDR3 is 16 residues long. V lost 2 bases, J lost 0 bases, and 11 bases lay in between. Germline values: CDR1 KGHSH, CDR2 LQKENI. The CDR3 nucleotides read TGTGCCAGCTCACCAGATTTGGGATCCTCTGGAAACACCATATATTTT. It specifies CASSPDLGSSGNTIYF.

The chain couples TRBV4-1 to TRBJ1-5, with D possibly matching TRBD1 (5 bases). The CDR3 is made up of 15 amino acids. Per germline, CDR1 MGHRA and CDR2 YSYEKL. Trimming stripped 1 base from V and 6 bases from J, with 13 bases between. The CDR3 coding sequence is TGCGCCAGCAGCCAAGTTGAGCGGGACGTTCAGCCCCAGCATTTT. Translated, it gives CASSQVERDVQPQHF.

The gene calls are TRBV7-2 and TRBJ1-5; D is unresolved. The CDR3 has 15 residues. The V end lost 2 bases, the J end lost 4 bases, and 12 bases lay between the germline ends. CDR1 SGHTA and CDR2 FQGNSA come from the germline V gene. The CDR3 protein is CASSLSGPTNQPQHF. In DNA, the CDR3 is TGTGCCAGCAGCTTATCCGGTCCGACGAATCAGCCCCAGCATTTT.

This chain connects TRBV11-2 to TRBJ2-1; unclear D gene. Germline V gene sequence: CDR1 SGHAT, CDR2 FQNNGV. The CDR3 spans 14 residues. V was pared by 2 bases and J by 4 bases, with 9 bases between. The CDR3 sequence is CASSLNGLYNEQFF. In DNA, the CDR3 is TGTGCCAGCAGCTTAAACGGCCTTTACAATGAGCAGTTCTTC.

The V and J genes are TRBV6-2 or TRBV6-3 and TRBJ1-2; 8 bases are a match to TRBD1. The CDR3 has 15 residues. CDR1 and CDR2 (germline): MNHEY, SVGEGT. J gave up 3 bases and V 6 bases, and 9 bases lay outside the gene matches. The DNA of the CDR3 is TGTGCCAGCAGCCGCGGGGACAGGAGGTACTATGGCTACACCTTC. It encodes CASSRGDRRYYGYTF.

The V call is TRBV5-8, the J call TRBJ2-7, with D perhaps matching TRBD1 (5 bases). CDR1 and CDR2 (germline): SGHTS, YDEGEE. CDR3 length: 14 amino acids. The germline V and J ends were trimmed by 0 bases and 2 bases, with 9 bases remaining between them. The CDR3 here is CASSLEGLTYEQYF. CDR3 coding DNA: TGTGCCAGCAGCTTGGAGGGGTTAACCTACGAGCAGTACTTC.

The rearrangement uses TRBV10-3 and TRBJ2-2; 8 nucleotides agree with TRBD1. Germline V CDR1 and CDR2: ENHRY, SYGVKD. The CDR3 length is 19 residues. V dropped 6 bases and J dropped 0; count of bases not matched to a gene: 15. DNA for the CDR3: TGTGCCATCAGACCTCGGGACAGGCGGACAAAGACGAACACCGGGGAGCTGTTTTTT. Amino acid sequence: CAIRPRDRRTKTNTGELFF.

The genes are TRBV10-3 and TRBJ2-7; TRBD1 aligns across 8 bases. Trimming at V came to 5 bases and at J to 2 bases, leaving 5 bases not matched to a gene. Germline V gene sequence: CDR1 ENHRY, CDR2 SYGVKD. This CDR3 region has 14 residues. CDR3 DNA sequence: TGTGCCATCAGTATCGGACAGGGTCCCTACGAGCAGTACTTC. Translating it yields CAISIGQGPYEQYF.

The gene calls are TRBV7-9 and TRBJ1-2; D gene uncertain. Germline CDR1 is SEHNR and CDR2 is FQNEAQ (reference sequence). The CDR3 runs to 13 residues. V was shortened by 5 bases and J by 4 bases, with 11 bases between the two germline ends. For the CDR3, the DNA is TGTGCCAGCAGCCCCGATAACTCCTATGGCTACACCTTC. Its protein is CASSPDNSYGYTF.

The J gene is TRBJ2-3, the V gene TRBV6-5; 8 nucleotides line up with TRBD2. The V gene's germline CDR1 is MNHEY and CDR2 SVGAGI. V shed 2 bases, J shed 1 base, and the junction held 5 bases outside the gene matches. CDR3 length: 16 amino acids. The CDR3 loop reads CASSYLRRGGTDTQYF. As DNA, the CDR3 is TGTGCCAGCAGTTACCTTAGGCGGGGGGGCACAGATACGCAGTATTTT.

V and J are TRBV4-3 and TRBJ2-5, with D tentatively TRBD1 (5 bases). V was clipped by 1 base and J by 5 bases, with 14 bases between them. The CDR3 sequence is 15 residues long. Per germline, CDR1 LGHNA and CDR2 YSLEER. The CDR3 here is CASSQGTGFAETQYF. DNA for the CDR3: TGCGCCAGCAGCCAAGGAACAGGATTTGCGGAGACCCAGTACTTC.

There are a few counts of this clone. The chain recombines TRBV7-9 with TRBJ1-3; a weak D match, TRBD1 (5 bases). Germline assignment: CDR1 SEHNR and CDR2 FQNEAQ (reference sequence). The V end was cut by 2 bases, the J end by 8 bases, with 10 bases between. This CDR3 spans 13 amino acids. The CDR3 sequence is CASSLTGPDTIYF. The DNA of the CDR3 is TGTGCCAGCAGCTTAACGGGGCCAGACACCATATATTTT.

The chain couples TRBV6-5 to TRBJ2-1; D is tentatively TRBD1 or TRBD2 (5 bases each). Germline assignment: CDR1 MNHEY and CDR2 SVGAGI. Trimming shortened V by 7 bases and J by 4 bases, and 17 bases separated the two germline ends. The CDR3 length is 15 residues. This chain's CDR3 is CASNWASGAYNEQFF. The CDR3, as DNA: TGTGCCAGCAACTGGGCCTCCGGGGCGTACAATGAGCAGTTCTTC.

This chain uses TRBV19 with TRBJ1-4, with no clear D. V was trimmed by 6 bases and J by 1 base, leaving 12 bases between them. In germline, CDR1 is LNHDA, CDR2 SQIVND (reference sequence). The CDR3 extends over 15 amino acids. CDR3 DNA sequence: TGTGCCAGTAGAGGGAGGGTTGGAACTAATGAAAAACTGTTTTTT. This codes for CASRGRVGTNEKLFF. The entire variable domain, with the rest obtained from reference TRBV19 and TRBJ1-4, is as follows: DGGITQSPKYLFRKEGQNVTLSCEQNLNHDAMYWYRQDPGQGLRLIYYSQIVNDFQKGDIAEGYSVSREKKESFPLTVTSAQKNPTAFYLCASRGRVGTNEKLFFGSGTQLSVL.

This chain connects TRBV12-3 or TRBV12-4 to TRBJ1-2; D perhaps matches TRBD1 (5 bases). This CDR3 comprises 13 residues. Trimming left V 7 bases short and J 4 bases short, with 13 bases between. CDR3 loop: CASKKTDFYGYTF. CDR3 DNA: TGTGCCAGCAAAAAGACAGACTTCTATGGCTACACCTTC.

J is TRBJ1-1 and V is TRBV6-5; tentatively, D is TRBD1 (5 bases). Per the germline V gene, CDR1 is MNHEY and CDR2 is SVGAGI. Trimming removed 2 bases from V and 6 bases from J, with 16 bases in between. This CDR3 comprises 15 residues. In nucleotides, the CDR3 is TGTGCCAGCAGTTACCCCCGGGGCCGCGACGCTGAAGCTTTCTTT. It is translated as CASSYPRGRDAEAFF.

The J gene is TRBJ1-5, the V gene TRBV30; possible D gene TRBD1, 5 bases. Trimming removed 2 bases at V and 2 bases at J, with 7 bases between. The CDR3 covers 13 residues. The germline V gene has CDR1 GTSNPN and CDR2 SVGIG (reference sequence). CDR3 sequence reads: CAWSKGGNQPQHF. The CDR3 DNA reads TGTGCCTGGAGTAAAGGGGGCAATCAGCCCCAGCATTTT.